Given below is one T cell receptor beta chain in context. Its specificity is not known. This sample stems from a study of shared clonotypes between healthy human individuals. Study-wide results and limits: Sharing across a handful of donors was seen in roughly 5% of naive CD4 clonotypes.

TCRdb's table, derived via immunoSEQ multiplex PCR, lists solely in-frame clones and lacks some. This table holds some 2.3 million clones, approximately 95% found once. This CDR3 comprises 17 residues. Trimming cost V 2 bases and J 3 bases; bases outside gene matches: 8. CDR1 is LNHDA and CDR2 is SQIVND in the germline V gene (reference sequence). V is TRBV19 and J is TRBJ2-7; the match to TRBD1 covers 12 bases. The sample comprised naive CD4+ T cells from PBMCs. This sample's subset: CD45RA+ positively selected. The clonotype comes from a young man in good health. Some clones in this sample may be carry-over from other donors' samples. CDR3 region: CASSIRDRGHGLYEQYF. The CDR3 nucleotides read TGTGCCAGTAGTATACGGGACAGGGGGCATGGACTCTACGAGCAGTACTTC.